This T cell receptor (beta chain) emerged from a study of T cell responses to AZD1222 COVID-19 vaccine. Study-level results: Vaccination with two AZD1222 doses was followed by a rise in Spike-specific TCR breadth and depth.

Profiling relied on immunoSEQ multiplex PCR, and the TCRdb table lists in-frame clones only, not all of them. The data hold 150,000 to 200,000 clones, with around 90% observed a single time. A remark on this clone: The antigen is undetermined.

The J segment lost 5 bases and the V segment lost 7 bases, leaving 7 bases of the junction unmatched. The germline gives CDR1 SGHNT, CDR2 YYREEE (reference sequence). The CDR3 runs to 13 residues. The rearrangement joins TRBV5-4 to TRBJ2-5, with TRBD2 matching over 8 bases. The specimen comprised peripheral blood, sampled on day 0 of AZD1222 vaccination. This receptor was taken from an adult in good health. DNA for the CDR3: TGTGCCAGCCGCGGACTAGCAGGCGAGACCCAGTACTTC. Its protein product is CASRGLAGETQYF. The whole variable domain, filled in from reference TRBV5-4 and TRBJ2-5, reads ETGVTQSPTHLIKTRGQQVTLRCSSQSGHNTVSWYQQALGQGPQFIFQYYREEENGRGNFPPRFSGLQFPNYSSELNVNALELDDSALYLCASRGLAGETQYFGPGTRLLVL.